These 8 T cell receptor beta chains were all obtained from the same sample, sequenced in a study of T cells in Graves' hyperthyroidism and ophthalmopathy. The CDR3 regions of TCR beta were amplified from RNA transcripts. HTBI primers were used for first-round RT-PCR of the TCR CDR3. TCRdb used MiXCR to reprocess the multiplex PCR reads, holding one entry per CDR3 protein. The sample carries 300,000 to 400,000 distinct CDR3 sequences, approximately 17% recorded once. Input material: blood. These receptor sequences come from a man aged 18 to 30 with Graves' ophthalmopathy.

The rearrangement links TRBV7-6 to TRBJ1-4, with D hard to call. The CDR3 runs 14 residues. Trimming removed 1 base at V and 7 bases at J, with 10 bases between. Germline V gene data show CDR1 as SGHVS and CDR2 as FNYEAQ. CDR3 sequence (DNA): TGTGCCAGCAGCTTAGTCAAGGGTAGTGAAAAACTGTTTTTT. It yields the protein CASSLVKGSEKLFF.

This clonotype was seen more than once but under ten times. This sequence joins TRBV6-1 and TRBJ2-1, with D possibly TRBD2 on 6 matching bases. Trimming left V 6 bases short and J 4 bases short, with 13 bases between. This CDR3 is 14 amino acids long. Per the germline V gene, CDR1 is MNHNS and CDR2 is SASEGT. The CDR3: CASSSRGTYNEQFF. CDR3 coding DNA: TGTGCCAGCAGCTCCCGGGGGACTTACAATGAGCAGTTCTTC.

This clonotype has only a few counts. The V gene is TRBV6-5, the J gene TRBJ1-3; D unresolved. Germline CDR1 MNHEY, CDR2 SVGAGI. The CDR3 has 15 residues. V was pared by 0 bases and J by 8 bases, with 14 bases between. CDR3 protein: CASSYSTVGSDTIYF. The DNA of the CDR3 is TGTGCCAGCAGTTACTCGACCGTAGGGAGCGACACCATATATTTT.

The sample holds a few counts of this clonotype. V is TRBV5-6 and J is TRBJ1-5; 8 nucleotides line up with TRBD1. Unmatched junction bases numbered 7, after V lost 4 bases and J lost 4 bases. Germline assignment: CDR1 SGHDT and CDR2 YYEEEE. The CDR3 is 15 amino acids. The CDR3 DNA is TGTGCCAGCAGCCCAGGGGACAGGCCTAATCAGCCCCAGCATTTT. Amino acids: CASSPGDRPNQPQHF. The full variable domain, rest sourced from reference TRBV5-6 and TRBJ1-5, is DAGVTQSPTHLIKTRGQQVTLRCSPKSGHDTVSWYQQALGQGPQFIFQYYEEEERQRGNFPDRFSGHQFPNYSSELNVNALLLGDSALYLCASSPGDRPNQPQHFGDGTRLSIL.

The V call is TRBV20-1, the J call TRBJ2-5, with 9 bases fitting TRBD1. This CDR3 region has 14 residues. Germline V gives CDR1 DFQATT, CDR2 SNEGSKA (reference sequence). V was pared by 4 bases and J by 5 bases, with 8 bases of the junction left unmatched. In DNA, the CDR3 is TGCAGTGCTATCACCGGGACAGGGTTTGAGACCCAGTACTTC. Translation: CSAITGTGFETQYF.

This chain joins TRBV5-1 and TRBJ2-6; D gene unclear. V was pared by 5 bases and J by 0 bases, with 12 bases between. The CDR3 loop spans 16 amino acids. Germline V gene lookup returns CDR1 SGHRS and CDR2 YFSETQ. CDR3 DNA: TGCGCCAGCAGTGAGGCCCCTTCCTCTGGGGCCAACGTCCTGACTTTC. The encoded protein is CASSEAPSSGANVLTF.

The chain's CDR3 is CASSSSGGSTEAFF. The CDR3 bases are TGTGCCAGCAGCTCCAGTGGGGGGAGTACTGAAGCTTTCTTT. The chain has TRBV6-1 and TRBJ1-1, with D tentatively TRBD1 (5 bases). With 6 bases removed from V and 5 bases from J, the gap between germline ends came to 16 bases. The CDR3 is 14 residues long. CDR1 and CDR2 (germline): MNHNS, SASEGT.

This clonotype was seen at least ten times. V usage is TRBV12-3 or TRBV12-4 and J usage is TRBJ1-2; D is unclear. This CDR3 contains 13 residues. Between the trimmed V and J ends, which lost 6 bases and 0 bases, there was a span of 8 bases. The CDR3 loop is CASSPRPNYGYTF. The CDR3 nucleotides read TGTGCCAGCAGCCCCCGTCCTAACTATGGCTACACCTTC.